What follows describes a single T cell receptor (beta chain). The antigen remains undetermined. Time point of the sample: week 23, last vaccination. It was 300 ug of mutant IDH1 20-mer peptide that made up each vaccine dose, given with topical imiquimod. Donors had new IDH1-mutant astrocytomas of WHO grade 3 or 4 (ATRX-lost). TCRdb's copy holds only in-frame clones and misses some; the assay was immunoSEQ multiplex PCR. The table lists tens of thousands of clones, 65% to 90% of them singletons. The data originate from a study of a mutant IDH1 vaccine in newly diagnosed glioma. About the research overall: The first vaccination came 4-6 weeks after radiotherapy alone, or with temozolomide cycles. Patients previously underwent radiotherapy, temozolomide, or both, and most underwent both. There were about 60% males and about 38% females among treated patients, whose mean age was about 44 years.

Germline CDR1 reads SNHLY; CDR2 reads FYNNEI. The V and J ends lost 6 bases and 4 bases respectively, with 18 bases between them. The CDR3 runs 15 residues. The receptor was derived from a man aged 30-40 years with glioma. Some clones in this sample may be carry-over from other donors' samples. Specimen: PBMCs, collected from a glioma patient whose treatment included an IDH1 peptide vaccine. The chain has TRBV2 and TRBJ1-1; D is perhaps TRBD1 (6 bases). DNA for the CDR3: TGTGCCAGCAGCGGTGGGACAAAAATGGGCACTGAAGCTTTCTTT. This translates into CASSGGTKMGTEAFF. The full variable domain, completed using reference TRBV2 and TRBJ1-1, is EPEVTQTPSHQVTQMGQEVILRCVPISNHLYFYWYRQILGQKVEFLVSFYNNEISEKSEIFDDQFSVERPDGSNFTLKIRSTKLEDSAMYFCASSGGTKMGTEAFFGQGTRLTVV.